This passage covers 5 T cell receptor beta chains from one sample sequenced in a study of T cells in Graves' hyperthyroidism and ophthalmopathy. RNA transcripts yielded amplified TCR beta CDR3 regions. TCR CDR3 regions were first amplified by RT-PCR with HTBI primers. MiXCR was run by TCRdb on the multiplex PCR reads, yielding one entry per CDR3 protein. This sample yields about 340,000 distinct CDR3 sequences, of which roughly a fifth are seen a single time; roughly 52% belongs to the top ten. Sequencing used blood. The receptors derive from a woman in her forties or fifties with Graves' hyperthyroidism.

This chain joins TRBV11-2 and TRBJ2-1, with 14 bases identical to TRBD2. This CDR3 spans 15 amino acids. Looked up from germline, CDR1 is SGHAT and CDR2 is FQNNGV. Losses at the gene ends were 6 bases for V and 9 bases for J; bases not matched to a gene: 7. This CDR3 is CASSTGLAGVGEQFF. The CDR3 DNA is TGTGCCAGCAGTACGGGACTAGCGGGAGTGGGTGAGCAGTTCTTC.

This clonotype was counted only a few times. The chain couples TRBV30 to TRBJ1-5; D is ambiguous. Germline lookup yields CDR1 GTSNPN and CDR2 SVGIG (reference sequence). The CDR3 is 13 residues long. Trimming took off 2 bases at V and 5 bases at J, with 10 bases between the two ends. The CDR3 loop is CAWSPQLYQPQHF. For the CDR3, the DNA is TGTGCCTGGAGTCCCCAGCTTTATCAGCCCCAGCATTTT. The full variable domain, completed using reference TRBV30 and TRBJ1-5, is SQTIHQWPATLVQPVGSPLSLECTVEGTSNPNLYWYRQAAGRGLQLLFYSVGIGQISSEVPQNLSASRPQDRQFILSSKKLLLSDSGFYLCAWSPQLYQPQHFGDGTRLSIL.

This clonotype was observed a handful of times. The V and J genes are TRBV29-1 and TRBJ2-3; D is possibly TRBD1 or TRBD2 (5 bases each). Germline V gene sequence: CDR1 SQVTM, CDR2 ANQGSEA. The CDR3 runs 14 residues. With 1 base removed from V and 2 bases from J, the gap between germline ends came to 10 bases. The CDR3 sequence: CSVEAGRITDTQYF. The CDR3 nucleotides are TGCAGCGTTGAAGCAGGGAGAATCACAGATACGCAGTATTTT.

This clonotype was seen repeatedly, ten times or more. The chain combines TRBV18 with TRBJ1-1, with unresolved D. The CDR3 runs to 15 residues. Trimming cost V 3 bases and J 2 bases, with 13 bases left between them. CDR1 and CDR2 from the germline V gene are KGHSH and LQKENI. The CDR3 DNA sequence: TGTGCCAGCTCACCTAAGCAGGTGGAAAACACTGAAGCTTTCTTT. The encoded protein is CASSPKQVENTEAFF.

V is TRBV14 and J is TRBJ1-2; D possibly corresponds to TRBD1 (5 bases). The CDR3 extends over 14 amino acids. From germline, CDR1 is SGHDN and CDR2 FVKESK. V was shortened by 0 bases and J by 7 bases, with 12 bases between the two germline ends. CDR3 bases: TGTGCCAGCAGCCAAGAAGAACAGGAGGCTGGCTACACCTTC. Its protein is CASSQEEQEAGYTF.